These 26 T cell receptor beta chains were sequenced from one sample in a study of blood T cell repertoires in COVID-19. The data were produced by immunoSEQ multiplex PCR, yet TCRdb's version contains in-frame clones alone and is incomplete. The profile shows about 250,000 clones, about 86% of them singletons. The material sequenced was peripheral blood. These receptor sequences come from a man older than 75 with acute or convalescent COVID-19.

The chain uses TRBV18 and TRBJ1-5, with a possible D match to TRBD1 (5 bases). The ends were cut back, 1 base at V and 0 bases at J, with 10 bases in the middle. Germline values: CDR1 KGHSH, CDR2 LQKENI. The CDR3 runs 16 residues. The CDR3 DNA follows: TGTGCCAGCTCACCACAGGGGCTCCATAGCAATCAGCCCCAGCATTTT. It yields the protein CASSPQGLHSNQPQHF.

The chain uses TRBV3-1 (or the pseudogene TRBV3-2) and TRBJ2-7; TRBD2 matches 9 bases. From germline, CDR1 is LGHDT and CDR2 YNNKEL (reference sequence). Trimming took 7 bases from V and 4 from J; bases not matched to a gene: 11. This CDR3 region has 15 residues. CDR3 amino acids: CASTGVRTSVYEQYF. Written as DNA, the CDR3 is TGTGCCAGCACCGGGGTGCGGACTAGCGTTTACGAGCAGTACTTC.

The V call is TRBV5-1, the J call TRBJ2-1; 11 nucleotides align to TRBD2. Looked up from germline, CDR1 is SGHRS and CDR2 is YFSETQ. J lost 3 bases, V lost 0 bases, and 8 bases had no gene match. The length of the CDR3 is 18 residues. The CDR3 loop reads CASSLGTSGRRLYNEQFF. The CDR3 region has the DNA TGCGCCAGCAGCTTGGGTACTAGCGGGAGAAGGCTCTACAATGAGCAGTTCTTC.

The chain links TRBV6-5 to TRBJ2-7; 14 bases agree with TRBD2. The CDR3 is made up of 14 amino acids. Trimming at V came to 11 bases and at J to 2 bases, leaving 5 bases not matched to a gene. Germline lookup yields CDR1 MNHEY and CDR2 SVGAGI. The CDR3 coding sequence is TGTGCCTCATGGACTAGCGGGAGGACCTACGAGCAGTACTTC. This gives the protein CASWTSGRTYEQYF.

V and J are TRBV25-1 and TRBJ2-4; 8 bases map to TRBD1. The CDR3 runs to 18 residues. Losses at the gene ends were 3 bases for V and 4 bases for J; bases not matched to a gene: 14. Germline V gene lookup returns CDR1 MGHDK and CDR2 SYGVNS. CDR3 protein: CASSDLRGTGFGKNIQYF. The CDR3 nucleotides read TGTGCCAGCAGTGATCTGAGGGGGACAGGTTTCGGGAAAAACATTCAGTACTTC.

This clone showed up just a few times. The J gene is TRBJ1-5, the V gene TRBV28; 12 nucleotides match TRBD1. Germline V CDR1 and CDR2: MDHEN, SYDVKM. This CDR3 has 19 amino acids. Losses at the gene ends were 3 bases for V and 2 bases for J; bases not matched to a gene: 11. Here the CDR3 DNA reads TGTGCCAGCAGTTTGGTCTTAGGGACAGGGGGCCTAGGCAATCAGCCCCAGCATTTT. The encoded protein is CASSLVLGTGGLGNQPQHF.

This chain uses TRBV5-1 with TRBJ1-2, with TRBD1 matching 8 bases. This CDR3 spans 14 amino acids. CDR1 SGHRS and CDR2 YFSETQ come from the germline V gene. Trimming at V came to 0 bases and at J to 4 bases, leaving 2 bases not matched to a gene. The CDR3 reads CASSLGTGSYGYTF. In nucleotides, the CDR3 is TGCGCCAGCAGCTTGGGGACAGGGTCCTATGGCTACACCTTC.

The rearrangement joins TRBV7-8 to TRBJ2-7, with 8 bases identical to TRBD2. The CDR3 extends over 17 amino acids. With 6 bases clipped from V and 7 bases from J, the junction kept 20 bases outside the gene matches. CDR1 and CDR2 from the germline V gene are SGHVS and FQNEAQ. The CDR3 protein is CASREAGVRYQSWEQYF. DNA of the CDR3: TGTGCCAGCAGGGAAGCGGGGGTCAGATACCAAAGTTGGGAGCAGTACTTC.

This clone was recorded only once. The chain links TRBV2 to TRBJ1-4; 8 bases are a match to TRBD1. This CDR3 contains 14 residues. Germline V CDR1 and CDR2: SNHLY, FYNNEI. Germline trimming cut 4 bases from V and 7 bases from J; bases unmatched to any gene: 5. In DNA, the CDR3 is TGTGCCAGCAGTGCTCAGGGGGCAGGTGAAAAACTGTTTTTT. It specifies CASSAQGAGEKLFF.

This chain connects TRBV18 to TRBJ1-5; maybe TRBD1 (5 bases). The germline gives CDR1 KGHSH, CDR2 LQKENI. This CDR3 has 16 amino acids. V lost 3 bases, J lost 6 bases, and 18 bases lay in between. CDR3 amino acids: CASSPQRKGHGQPQHF. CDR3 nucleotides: TGTGCCAGCTCACCCCAAAGAAAGGGGCACGGTCAGCCCCAGCATTTT.

The CDR3: CACKPTGAGYEQYF. For the CDR3, the DNA is TGTGCCTGCAAACCGACAGGGGCGGGCTACGAGCAGTACTTC. The chain employs TRBV30 and TRBJ2-7, with TRBD1 matching over 8 bases. With 6 bases clipped from V and 3 bases from J, the junction kept 10 bases outside the gene matches. This CDR3 has 14 residues. Germline V lookup: CDR1 GTSNPN, CDR2 SVGIG (reference sequence).

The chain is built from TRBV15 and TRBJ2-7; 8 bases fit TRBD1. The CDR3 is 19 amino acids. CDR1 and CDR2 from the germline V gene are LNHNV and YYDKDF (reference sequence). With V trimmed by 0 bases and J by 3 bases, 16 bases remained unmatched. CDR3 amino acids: CATSRDRQDRAWGSYEQYF. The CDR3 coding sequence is TGTGCCACCAGCAGAGATCGACAGGACAGGGCGTGGGGCAGCTACGAGCAGTACTTC.

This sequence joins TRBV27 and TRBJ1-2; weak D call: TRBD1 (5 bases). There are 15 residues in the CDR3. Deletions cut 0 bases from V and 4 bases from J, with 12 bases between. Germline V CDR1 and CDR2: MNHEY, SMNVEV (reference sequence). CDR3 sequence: CASSLSPGGGYGYTF. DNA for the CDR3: TGTGCCAGCAGTTTATCACCTGGGGGGGGCTATGGCTACACCTTC.

CDR3 sequence: CASSSQGPVSPLHF. DNA for the CDR3: TGTGCCAGCAGCTCACAGGGGCCGGTGTCACCCCTCCACTTT. The chain carries TRBV7-2 and TRBJ1-6, with 7 bases identical to TRBD1. CDR1 and CDR2 (germline): SGHTA, FQGNSA. The CDR3 has 14 residues. Trimming took 4 bases from V and 10 from J; bases not matched to a gene: 7.

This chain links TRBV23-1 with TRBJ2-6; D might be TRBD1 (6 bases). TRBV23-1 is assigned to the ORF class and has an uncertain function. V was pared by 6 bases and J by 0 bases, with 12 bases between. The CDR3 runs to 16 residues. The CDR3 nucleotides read TGCGCCAGCAGGGGGACACCCGACTCTGGGGCCAACGTCCTGACTTTC. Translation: CASRGTPDSGANVLTF.

Here the CDR3 reads CSASYDMNTEAFF. CDR3 nucleotide sequence: TGCAGTGCTAGTTATGACATGAACACTGAAGCTTTCTTT. The V call is TRBV20-1, the J call TRBJ1-1, with D unclear. The length of the CDR3 is 13 residues. Germline values: CDR1 DFQATT, CDR2 SNEGSKA (reference sequence). The ends were cut back, 3 bases at V and 0 bases at J, with 8 bases in the middle.

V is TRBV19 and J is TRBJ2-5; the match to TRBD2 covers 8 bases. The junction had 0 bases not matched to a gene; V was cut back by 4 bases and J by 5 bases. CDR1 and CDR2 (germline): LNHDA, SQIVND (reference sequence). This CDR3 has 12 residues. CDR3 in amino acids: CASSSGRETQYF. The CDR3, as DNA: TGTGCCAGTAGTAGCGGGAGGGAGACCCAGTACTTC.

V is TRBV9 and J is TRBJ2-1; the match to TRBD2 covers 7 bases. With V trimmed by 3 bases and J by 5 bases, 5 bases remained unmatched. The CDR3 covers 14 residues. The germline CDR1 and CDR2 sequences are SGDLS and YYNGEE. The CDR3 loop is CASSAGGRDNEQFF. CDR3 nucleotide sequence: TGTGCCAGCAGCGCTGGAGGGAGGGACAATGAGCAGTTCTTC.

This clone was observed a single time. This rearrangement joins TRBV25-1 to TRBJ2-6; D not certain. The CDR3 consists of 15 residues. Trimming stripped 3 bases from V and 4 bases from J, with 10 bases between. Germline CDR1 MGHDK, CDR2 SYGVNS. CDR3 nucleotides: TGTGCCAGCAGTGATGTCCGGTACGGGGCCAACGTCCTGACTTTC. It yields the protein CASSDVRYGANVLTF.

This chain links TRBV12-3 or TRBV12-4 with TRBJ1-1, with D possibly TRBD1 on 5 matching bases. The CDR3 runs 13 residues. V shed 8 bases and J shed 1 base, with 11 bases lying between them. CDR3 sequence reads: CASGAATNTEAFF. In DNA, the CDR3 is TGTGCCAGCGGGGCGGCGACGAACACTGAAGCTTTCTTT.

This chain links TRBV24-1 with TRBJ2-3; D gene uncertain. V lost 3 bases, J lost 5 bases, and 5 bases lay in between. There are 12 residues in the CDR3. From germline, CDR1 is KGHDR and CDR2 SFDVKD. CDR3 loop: CATSDRRDTQYF. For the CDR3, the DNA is TGTGCCACCAGTGATAGGAGAGATACGCAGTATTTT.

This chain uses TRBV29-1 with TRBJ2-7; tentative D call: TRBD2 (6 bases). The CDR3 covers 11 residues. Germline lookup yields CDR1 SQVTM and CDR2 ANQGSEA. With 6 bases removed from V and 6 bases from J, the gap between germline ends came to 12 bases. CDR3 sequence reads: CSVSSVGEQYF. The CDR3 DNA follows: TGCAGCGTCTCTAGCGTAGGCGAGCAGTACTTC.

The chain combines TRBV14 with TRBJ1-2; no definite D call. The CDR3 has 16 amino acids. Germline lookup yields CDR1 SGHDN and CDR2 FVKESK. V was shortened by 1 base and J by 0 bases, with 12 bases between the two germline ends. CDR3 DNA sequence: TGTGCCAGCAGCCAAGGTTTATGGAGGCCTAACTATGGCTACACCTTC. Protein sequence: CASSQGLWRPNYGYTF.

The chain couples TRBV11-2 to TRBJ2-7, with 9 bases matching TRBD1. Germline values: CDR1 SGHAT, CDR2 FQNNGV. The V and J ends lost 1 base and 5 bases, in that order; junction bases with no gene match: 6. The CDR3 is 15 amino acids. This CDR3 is CASSLAWDRVNEQYF. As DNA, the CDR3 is TGTGCCAGCAGCTTAGCCTGGGACAGGGTGAACGAGCAGTACTTC.

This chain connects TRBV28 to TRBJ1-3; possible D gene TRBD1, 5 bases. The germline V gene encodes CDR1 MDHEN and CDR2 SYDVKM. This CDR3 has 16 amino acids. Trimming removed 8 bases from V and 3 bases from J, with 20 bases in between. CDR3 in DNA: TGTGCCAGCTTCCCAGGCAGGGTAGCCGGTGGAAACACCATATATTTT. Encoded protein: CASFPGRVAGGNTIYF. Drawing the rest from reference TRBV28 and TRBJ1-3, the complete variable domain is DVKVTQSSRYLVKRTGEKVFLECVQDMDHENMFWYRQDPGLGLRLIYFSYDVKMKEKGDIPEGYSVSREKKERFSLILESASTNQTSMYLCASFPGRVAGGNTIYFGEGSWLTVV.

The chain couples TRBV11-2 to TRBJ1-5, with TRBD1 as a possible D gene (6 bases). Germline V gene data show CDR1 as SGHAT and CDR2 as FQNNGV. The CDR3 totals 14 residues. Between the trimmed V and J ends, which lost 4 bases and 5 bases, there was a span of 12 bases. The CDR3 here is CASSSTGLDQPQHF. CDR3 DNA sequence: TGTGCCAGCAGCTCTACAGGGTTGGATCAGCCCCAGCATTTT.